The next 17 T cell receptor beta chains were all read from a single sample in a study of blood T cell repertoires in COVID-19. Method: immunoSEQ multiplex PCR; TCRdb's copy keeps in-frame clones and lacks some. The data show some 160,000 clones, with about 83% seen just once and more than 1.5% held by the top ten. Sequencing input: peripheral blood. The origin of the receptors is a human donor in a cohort sampled during active COVID-19.

The chain is built from TRBV6-1 and TRBJ2-7; possibly TRBD1 for D (6 bases). This CDR3 has 14 residues. The germline V gene encodes CDR1 MNHNS and CDR2 SASEGT. Deletions cut 1 base from V and 4 bases from J, with 11 bases between. For the CDR3, the DNA is TGTGCCAGCAGTGAAGTTCAGGGGTCGTACGAGCAGTACTTC. Translating gives CASSEVQGSYEQYF.

This clone has a handful of counts. The gene calls are TRBV7-3 and TRBJ2-7, with D maybe TRBD1 (6 bases). The CDR3 length is 13 residues. Germline CDR1 is SGHTA and CDR2 is FQGTGA. Deletions cut 4 bases from V and 6 bases from J, with 13 bases between. The DNA for the CDR3 is TGTGCCAGCAGCTGGACAGCCACCTCCGAGCAGTACTTC. Encoded protein: CASSWTATSEQYF.

The chain employs TRBV6-1 and TRBJ2-5, with 9 bases fitting TRBD1. The germline V gene has CDR1 MNHNS and CDR2 SASEGT. J lost 4 bases, V lost 1 base, and 7 bases had no gene match. This CDR3 spans 16 amino acids. The CDR3 region is CASSEVPGQGGETQYF. The CDR3 DNA reads as TGTGCCAGCAGTGAAGTTCCGGGACAGGGCGGAGAGACCCAGTACTTC.

The chain uses TRBV25-1 and TRBJ1-2; 9 bases match TRBD1. CDR3 length: 16 residues. Germline CDR1 and CDR2: MGHDK and SYGVNS. V lost 3 bases, J lost 3 bases, and 8 bases stayed unmatched. CDR3 coding DNA: TGTGCCAGCAGTGATCGCACAGGGGGCGAAGACTATGGCTACACCTTC. Translating gives CASSDRTGGEDYGYTF.

The genes are TRBV4-3 and TRBJ1-6; TRBD1 matches at 8 bases. The V gene's germline CDR1 is LGHNA and CDR2 YSLEER. V lost 0 bases, J lost 8 bases, and 6 bases stayed unmatched. This CDR3 comprises 16 residues. The CDR3 loop reads CASSQDHQGADSPLHF. For the CDR3, the DNA is TGCGCCAGCAGCCAAGATCATCAGGGGGCTGATTCACCCCTCCACTTT.

The chain couples TRBV7-2 to TRBJ1-1; 8 nucleotides agree with TRBD1. The germline V gene has CDR1 SGHTA and CDR2 FQGNSA. The CDR3 runs to 17 residues. The ends lost 4 bases at V and 6 bases at J; junction bases unmatched: 16. CDR3 nucleotides: TGTGCCAGCAGCTCCGGGCCCCAGGGGGCGCTTGGAGCTGAAGCTTTCTTT. Protein product: CASSSGPQGALGAEAFF.

The chain recombines TRBV15 with TRBJ2-5, with D uncertain. V lost 3 bases to trimming and J lost 2 bases, with 7 bases between them. CDR1 LNHNV and CDR2 YYDKDF come from the germline V gene (reference sequence). There are 13 residues in the CDR3. In DNA, the CDR3 is TGTGCCACCAGCAGTACATTACAAGAGACCCAGTACTTC. Protein: CATSSTLQETQYF.

This chain connects TRBV4-1 to TRBJ1-5, with 9 bases lining up with TRBD1. This CDR3 spans 17 amino acids. V was pared by 4 bases and J by 4 bases, with 11 bases of the junction left unmatched. Germline V lookup: CDR1 MGHRA, CDR2 YSYEKL. Here the CDR3 DNA reads TGCGCCAGCAGCCTCCCCTTCGGGACAGGGAGTAATCAGCCCCAGCATTTT. This sequence encodes CASSLPFGTGSNQPQHF.

The chain is built from TRBV4-3 and TRBJ2-1, with D maybe TRBD2 (7 bases). The CDR3 is 19 residues long. Germline lookup yields CDR1 LGHNA and CDR2 YSLEER. Deletions cut 0 bases from V and 0 bases from J, with 18 bases between. The CDR3 bases are TGCGCCAGCAGCCAAGATGGGGGGAGGGGGGGGAGCTCCTACAATGAGCAGTTCTTC. Protein product: CASSQDGGRGGSSYNEQFF.

The gene calls are TRBV5-4 and TRBJ1-4, with 7 bases matching TRBD1. Per germline, CDR1 SGHNT and CDR2 YYREEE (reference sequence). The trim removed 4 bases at V and 5 bases at J, leaving 8 bases unmatched. The CDR3 length is 15 residues. Here the CDR3 DNA reads TGTGCCAGCAGCAGGGCCGGGACAGCGAATGAAAAACTGTTTTTT. Its translation: CASSRAGTANEKLFF. The entire variable domain, with the rest obtained from reference TRBV5-4 and TRBJ1-4, is as follows: ETGVTQSPTHLIKTRGQQVTLRCSSQSGHNTVSWYQQALGQGPQFIFQYYREEENGRGNFPPRFSGLQFPNYSSELNVNALELDDSALYLCASSRAGTANEKLFFGSGTQLSVL.

CDR3 coding DNA: TGTGCCAGCAGTGGCGGGACTAGCGGAGTTCAGCCCCACGAGCAGTACTTC. Its translation is CASSGGTSGVQPHEQYF. The chain recombines TRBV6-2 or TRBV6-3 with TRBJ2-7; 11 bases map to TRBD2. V shed 5 bases and J 5 bases; nucleotides not matched to a gene: 14. This CDR3 has 17 residues. Germline CDR1 MNHEY, CDR2 SVGEGT.

About this clone: The same CDR3 is also encoded by other DNA sequences in this sample. The chain links TRBV7-2 to TRBJ2-5; the match to TRBD1 covers 7 bases. This CDR3 contains 13 residues. J gave up 5 bases and V 1 base, and 1 base lay outside the gene matches. The germline V gene has CDR1 SGHTA and CDR2 FQGNSA. CDR3 in DNA: TGTGCCAGCAGCTTAGAACAGGGGGAGACCCAGTACTTC. It translates to CASSLEQGETQYF. The full variable domain, completed using reference TRBV7-2 and TRBJ2-5, is GAGVSQSPSNKVTEKGKDVELRCDPISGHTALYWYRQSLGQGLEFLIYFQGNSAPDKSGLPSDRFSAERTGGSVSTLTIQRTQQEDSAVYLCASSLEQGETQYFGPGTRLLVL.

This chain connects TRBV28 to TRBJ2-7; possible D gene TRBD1, 5 bases. Per germline, CDR1 MDHEN and CDR2 SYDVKM. CDR3 length: 12 amino acids. V lost 2 bases and J lost 9, with 11 bases in between. The DNA of the CDR3 is TGTGCCAGCAGTTTAGCCGGCCAGGGGCAGTACTTC. Translated: CASSLAGQGQYF.

This chain's CDR3 is CASSLAGRGGEPQHF. CDR3 nucleotide sequence: TGCGCCAGCAGCTTGGCCGGGCGGGGAGGGGAGCCCCAGCATTTT. V and J are TRBV5-1 and TRBJ1-5; TRBD1 is a possible D gene (5 bases). From germline, CDR1 is SGHRS and CDR2 YFSETQ. This CDR3 has 15 residues. Trimming removed 0 bases from V and 8 bases from J, with 15 bases in between.

V gene TRBV19 combines with J gene TRBJ2-3; D may be TRBD2 (5 bases). V lost 7 bases to trimming and J lost 6 bases, with 14 bases between them. Germline lookup yields CDR1 LNHDA and CDR2 SQIVND (reference sequence). This CDR3 spans 13 amino acids. The CDR3 is CASNLGLSDTQYF. In nucleotides, the CDR3 is TGTGCCAGTAACCTCGGACTCTCGGATACGCAGTATTTT.

The rearrangement joins TRBV3-1 (or the pseudogene TRBV3-2) to TRBJ1-2, with 7 bases that match TRBD1. V was pared by 0 bases and J by 6 bases, with 10 bases of the junction left unmatched. This CDR3 spans 16 amino acids. Germline lookup yields CDR1 LGHDT and CDR2 YNNKEL (reference sequence). The chain's CDR3 is CASSQDRRQGMDGYTF. The CDR3 DNA reads as TGTGCCAGCAGCCAAGATAGGAGACAGGGAATGGATGGCTACACCTTC.

The chain couples TRBV10-1 to TRBJ2-2, with 12 nucleotides matching TRBD2. V shed 7 bases and J 1 base; nucleotides not matched to a gene: 1. The germline V gene has CDR1 WNHNN and CDR2 SYGVQD (reference sequence). The length of the CDR3 is 15 residues. The CDR3 here is CASTSGGENTGELFF. As DNA, the CDR3 is TGCGCCAGCACTAGCGGGGGGGAGAACACCGGGGAGCTGTTTTTT.